What follows describes a single T cell receptor beta chain. This clone has just a few counts. What antigen it recognizes has not been identified. No much larger clonotype is one base removed from it; base qualities were not supplied. TCRbeta CDR3 regions were amplified from genomic DNA by means of the immunoSEQ Assay, a bias-controlled multiplex PCR. For the original study's pipeline: The number of nucleated cells in each sample was estimated by amplification of reference gene primers within the assay. To quantify the absolute abundance of each unique TCRbeta CDR3 rearrangement, sequence reads were collapsed and filtered. Productive Simpson clonality was computed per sample as the square root of Simpson's diversity index over productive rearrangements. As stored in TCRdb, this immuneACCESS dataset retains in-frame rearrangements with V and J assigned. A fraction of the clones does not appear; measured against another copy, unresolved V genes explain less than half of the discrepancy, and the remainder lacks a known reason. V and J calls and clone size follow that table, whereas D and trimming were derived from the DNA. Counted in this sample were about 210,000 clones; 84% of them appeared once. The top ten clones comprise 7.6% of the sample.

This entry is derived from a study of blood T cell repertoires in COVID-19 (dated by TCRdb to 2020 to 2021). For the wider study: Collaborator samples came from the United States, Italy and Spain and covered acute and convalescent phases of COVID-19. The samples were drawn from two sources: the first 160 participants of the ongoing ImmuneRACE study, and 1,254 subjects contributed by 6 global collaborators. The repertoires were released in a freely available public database intended as a resource for research on the immune response to SARS-CoV-2. The material from the prospective study consisted of cDNA or gDNA derived from T cells, B-cell-depleted T cells, or PBMCs. The dataset comprised deeply sampled blood TCRbeta repertoires from subjects exposed to, actively infected with, or recovered from COVID-19. Sample metadata almost always included a de-identified subject ID, COVID-19 status, age in years and sex. HLA class I and class II types, where available, came from metadata supplied by the sample provider rather than from assay-based typing.

Paper-wide results and their limitations: The quantity of clinical and demographic metadata differed by source and by participant and was supplied without curation.

The V end loses 6 bases and the J end loses 4 bases, and a stretch of 10 bases separates them. The CDR3 has 13 amino acids, counting the end cysteine and phenylalanine. Only the CDR3 portion is preserved as DNA: 39 bases, with reading frame beginning at the first base. From the germline V gene, CDR1 is SNHLY and CDR2 is FYNNEI. Whole blood was collected in K2EDTA tubes by collaborating institutions according to the institutions' own protocols. Collaborator samples were shipped for TCRbeta analysis as frozen whole blood, isolated PBMCs, or DNA extracted from either sample type. The clonotype comes from a woman aged 45-65 years with active or convalescent COVID-19. Rearrangement joined TRBV2 to TRBJ1-5; perhaps TRBD1 is the D gene, with 6 bases matching. The material sequenced was peripheral blood. The CDR3 has the sequence CASSSQGNQPQHF. In nucleotide form, the sequence is TGTGCCAGCAGCTCACAGGGTAATCAGCCCCAGCATTTT.